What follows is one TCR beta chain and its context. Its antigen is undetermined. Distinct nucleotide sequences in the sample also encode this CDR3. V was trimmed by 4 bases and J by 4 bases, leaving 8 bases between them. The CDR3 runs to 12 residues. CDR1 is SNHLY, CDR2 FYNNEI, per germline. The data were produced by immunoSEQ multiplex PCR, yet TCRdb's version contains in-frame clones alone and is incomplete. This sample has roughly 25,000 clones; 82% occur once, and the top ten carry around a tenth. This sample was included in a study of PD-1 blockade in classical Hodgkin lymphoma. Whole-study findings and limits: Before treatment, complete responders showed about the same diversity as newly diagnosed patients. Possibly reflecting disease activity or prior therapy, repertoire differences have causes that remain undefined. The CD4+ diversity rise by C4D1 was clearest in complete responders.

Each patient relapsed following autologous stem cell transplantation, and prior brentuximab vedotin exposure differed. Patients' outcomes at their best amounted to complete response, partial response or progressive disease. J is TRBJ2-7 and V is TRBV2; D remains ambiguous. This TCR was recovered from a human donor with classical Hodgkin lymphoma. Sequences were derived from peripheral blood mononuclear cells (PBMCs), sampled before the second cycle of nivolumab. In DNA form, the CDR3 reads TGTGCCAGCAGTGTGACAATATACGAGCAGTACTTC. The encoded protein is CASSVTIYEQYF. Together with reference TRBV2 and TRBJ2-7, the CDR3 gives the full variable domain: EPEVTQTPSHQVTQMGQEVILRCVPISNHLYFYWYRQILGQKVEFLVSFYNNEISEKSEIFDDQFSVERPDGSNFTLKIRSTKLEDSAMYFCASSVTIYEQYFGPGTRLTVT.